One sample yielded the 17 T cell receptor beta chains listed below, sequenced in a study of T cells expressing NK-cell markers. With the 5' RACE reads reprocessed, TCRdb shows one record per CDR3 protein and no DNA. The ten top clones account for roughly 10%, within a sample of around 380,000 distinct CDR3 sequences. Sequences were obtained from blood T cells: a sorted CD56 or NKG2C T cell subset, CD4+ or CD8+ T cells, or bulk PBMC T cells (not recorded which). These TCRs come from a woman aged 45-65 years in good health.

The chain recombines TRBV12-3 or TRBV12-4 with TRBJ1-5; TCRdb's assignment of TRBD1 cannot be checked, as there is no DNA. This CDR3 has 15 residues. The chain's CDR3 is CASSFGGGAGQPQHF.

V gene TRBV12-3 or TRBV12-4 combines with J gene TRBJ1-2; the TCRdb call, TRBD1, lacks DNA for checking. The CDR3 runs to 15 residues. CDR3 protein: CASSLGDTRIHGYTF.

The V and J genes are TRBV4-1 and TRBJ1-4. CDR3 size: 15 residues. Germline-derived CDR1 and CDR2 are MGHRA and YSYEKL. CDR3 in amino acids: CASSLRGVSAEKLFF.

This sequence joins TRBV20-1 and TRBJ2-1; the TRBD2 assignment by TCRdb is unverifiable without DNA. From germline, CDR1 is DFQATT and CDR2 SNEGSKA (reference sequence). The CDR3 totals 16 residues. CDR3: CSARDPSSGRFNEQFF.

The chain has TRBV10-3 and TRBJ2-3. This CDR3 region has 14 residues. Looked up from germline, CDR1 is ENHRY and CDR2 is SYGVKD. CDR3 region: CAISEQPTADTQYF.

V usage is TRBV20-1 and J usage is TRBJ2-2; TCRdb selects TRBD2, and the lack of DNA leaves this call unchecked. Germline assignment: CDR1 DFQATT and CDR2 SNEGSKA (reference sequence). The CDR3 totals 19 residues. This CDR3 reads CSARVGLSGGSRGTGELFF.

This chain's CDR3 is CASSPPLAGGRVHTQYF. The genes are TRBV9 and TRBJ2-3; the D gene TCRdb calls, TRBD2, cannot be checked with no DNA. The CDR3 spans 17 residues. Per germline, CDR1 SGDLS and CDR2 YYNGEE.

This sequence joins TRBV5-1 and TRBJ1-2; without DNA, the TCRdb call of TRBD1 cannot be checked. This CDR3 region has 14 residues. CDR1 is SGHRS, CDR2 YFSETQ, per germline. The CDR3 loop is CASSPQDRVGGYTF.

The rearrangement joins TRBV3-1 to TRBJ2-5. The CDR3 sequence is 15 residues long. Germline CDR1 is LGHDT and CDR2 is YNNKEL (reference sequence). The CDR3 loop reads CASSQETHPQETQYF.

The CDR3 protein is CASSGLAGGGADTQYF. The rearrangement uses TRBV12-3 or TRBV12-4 and TRBJ2-3; TCRdb lists TRBD2, though no DNA is available to test this call. This CDR3 is 16 amino acids long.

CDR3 sequence reads: CASWWGNTEAFF. This chain links TRBV30 with TRBJ1-1. Germline CDR1 GTSNPN, CDR2 SVGIG (reference sequence). This CDR3 region has 12 residues.

CDR3 protein: CSVGAKGKSGANVLTF. The chain uses TRBV29-1 and TRBJ2-6; absent DNA, TCRdb's TRBD1 call cannot be checked. This CDR3 comprises 16 residues. Germline V gene data show CDR1 as SQVTM and CDR2 as ANQGSEA. Full variable domain (outside the CDR3, taken from reference TRBV29-1 and TRBJ2-6): SAVISQKPSRDICQRGTSLTIQCQVDSQVTMMFWYRQQPGQSLTLIATANQGSEATYESGFVIDKFPISRPNLTFSTLTVSNMSPEDSSIYLCSVGAKGKSGANVLTFGAGSRLTVL.

The V call is TRBV30, the J call TRBJ1-5; TCRdb indicates TRBD1, and absent DNA this call remains unverified. Germline assignment: CDR1 GTSNPN and CDR2 SVGIG (reference sequence). This CDR3 spans 15 amino acids. CDR3 residues: CAWSETQGYNQPQHF.

The CDR3 loop is CATSERGDHVGGYTF. The chain couples TRBV24-1 to TRBJ1-2; the TRBD1 assignment by TCRdb is unverifiable without DNA. The CDR3 has 15 residues. Germline V gene sequence: CDR1 KGHDR, CDR2 SFDVKD.

This chain connects TRBV11-2 to TRBJ2-5; TCRdb picks TRBD2, but there is no DNA to check that call. The CDR3 loop spans 16 amino acids. The germline gives CDR1 SGHAT, CDR2 FQNNGV. The CDR3 is CASSFRLAGFQETQYF.

The chain links TRBV29-1 to TRBJ1-3. This CDR3 comprises 11 residues. Germline CDR1 and CDR2: SQVTM and ANQGSEA. The CDR3 reads CSGQQGNTIYF. Variable domain in full (rest from reference TRBV29-1 and TRBJ1-3): SAVISQKPSRDICQRGTSLTIQCQVDSQVTMMFWYRQQPGQSLTLIATANQGSEATYESGFVIDKFPISRPNLTFSTLTVSNMSPEDSSIYLCSGQQGNTIYFGEGSWLTVV.

The chain links TRBV13 to TRBJ1-1. The CDR3 is 15 residues long. CDR1 PRHDT and CDR2 FYEKMQ come from the germline V gene (reference sequence). The CDR3 is CASSLNRRLNTEAFF.